This T cell receptor beta chain was observed in a study of Ad26.COV2.S vaccination and SARS-CoV-2 variants. Looking at the study overall: Enrollment placed the donor in the COV1001 Ad26.COV2.S trial arm.

CDR3 length: 13 residues. The V gene's germline CDR1 is GTSNPN and CDR2 SVGIG (reference sequence). V was clipped by 2 bases and J by 1 base, with 8 bases between them. About this clone: Its antigen is currently unknown. Other DNA sequences in this sample translate to the same CDR3.

The treatment denotes: around 19 received Ad26.COV2.S at low or high dose, single or two shots; roughly 5 received placebo; per-sample allocation not given. It was on day 63 after the first vaccine or placebo injection that samples were taken. Study results and limitations: Estimates derived from TCR breadth and depth analyses may have underestimated total T cell responses. Comparability of non-spike TCR breadth was observed across vaccine and placebo recipients. Post-vaccination spike-specific CD8+ and CD4+ T cell responses reportedly had substantial breadth.

Some clones are missing from TCRdb's copy, which holds only in-frame ones; the method was immunoSEQ multiplex PCR. The sample carries approximately 460,000 clones, about nine tenths recorded once. The source is a person between 18 and 60 years old who received the Ad26.COV2.S COVID-19 vaccine or a placebo. The sample consisted of peripheral blood, taken in a trial of Ad26.COV2.S vaccine versus placebo. The rearrangement joins TRBV30 to TRBJ1-1; D might be TRBD1 (5 bases). The CDR3 bases are TGTGCCTGGAGTCTTGGGGGGAACACTGAAGCTTTCTTT. Amino acid sequence: CAWSLGGNTEAFF.